Listed below are T cell receptor beta chains from one sample, sequenced in a study of technical replicates of blood from a few donors. The repertoire was sequenced with immunoSEQ multiplex PCR; TCRdb's copy has only in-frame clones and lacks some. This table has 50,000 to 65,000 clones, 80% to 95% appearing once. What was sequenced was PBMCs. The receptors come from a human donor in good health. Some clones in this sample may be carry-over from other donors' samples. The CDR3 runs from the conserved cysteine through the conserved F or W. The order of the fields is J gene, D gene, clone size, V gene, CDR3 protein, CDR3 DNA. The D gene is left open where the match is weak. The size of a clone is reported for some rows only, either as once, few or many, or as a class for expanded clones.

J: TRBJ2-4; D: .; size: .; V: TRBV7-8; CDR3: CASSLAGYDIQYF; DNA: TGTGCCAGCAGCTTAGCCGGGTATGACATTCAGTACTTC
J: TRBJ2-3; D: .; size: .; V: TRBV6-5; CDR3: CASRWSSTDTQYF; DNA: TGTGCCAGCAGATGGAGTAGCACAGATACGCAGTATTTT
J: TRBJ2-3; D: .; size: .; V: TRBV18; CDR3: CASSPTQDTQYF; DNA: TGTGCCAGCTCACCCACACAGGATACGCAGTATTTT
J: TRBJ2-5; D: .; size: .; V: TRBV18; CDR3: CASSPVKETQYF; DNA: TGTGCCAGCTCACCCGTAAAAGAGACCCAGTACTTC
J: TRBJ1-1; D: .; size: .; V: TRBV7-8; CDR3: CASSLGTDPRAEAFF; DNA: TGTGCCAGCAGCTTAGGCACTGATCCGAGGGCCGAAGCTTTCTTT
J: TRBJ2-2; D: TRBD1; size: .; V: TRBV9; CDR3: CASSVSGTGANTGELFF; DNA: TGTGCCAGCAGCGTTAGTGGGACAGGGGCGAACACCGGGGAGCTGTTTTTT
J: TRBJ2-5; D: TRBD2; size: few; V: TRBV7-2; CDR3: CASRGTSMETQYF; DNA: TGTGCCAGCAGAGGGACTAGCATGGAGACCCAGTACTTC
J: TRBJ2-7; D: TRBD2; size: .; V: TRBV5-1; CDR3: CASTPAGGVYEQYF; DNA: TGCGCCAGCACCCCCGCGGGGGGAGTCTACGAGCAGTACTTC
J: TRBJ1-1; D: TRBD1; size: many; V: TRBV13; CDR3: CASSIEGQGTTEAFF; DNA: TGTGCCAGCAGCATAGAGGGACAGGGTACGACTGAAGCTTTCTTT
J: TRBJ1-2; D: TRBD1; size: .; V: TRBV14; CDR3: CASSQEGTGGYTF; DNA: TGTGCCAGCAGCCAGGAGGGGACAGGTGGCTACACCTTC
J: TRBJ2-1; D: .; size: .; V: TRBV4-3; CDR3: CASSQWLSEENEQFF; DNA: TGCGCCAGCAGCCAATGGTTGAGTGAGGAGAATGAGCAGTTCTTC
J: TRBJ2-3; D: TRBD2; size: .; V: TRBV5-1; CDR3: CASSPSGGDTDTQYF; DNA: TGCGCCAGCAGCCCAAGCGGGGGGGACACAGATACGCAGTATTTT
J: TRBJ2-3; D: TRBD2; size: once; V: TRBV7-8; CDR3: CASGPLAGGDTQYF; DNA: TGTGCCAGCGGACCACTAGCGGGTGGTGATACGCAGTATTTT
J: TRBJ1-1; D: TRBD1; size: .; V: TRBV7-3; CDR3: CASSIGTGGSEAFF; DNA: TGTGCCAGCAGCATCGGGACAGGGGGGTCTGAAGCTTTCTTT
J: TRBJ2-3; D: .; size: .; V: TRBV7-9; CDR3: CASSLALELGTDTQYF; DNA: TGTGCCAGCAGCTTAGCGTTGGAGCTAGGCACAGATACGCAGTATTTT
J: TRBJ1-1; D: .; size: .; V: TRBV5-4; CDR3: CASSLDPGINTEAFF; DNA: TGTGCCAGCAGCTTGGACCCAGGAATTAACACTGAAGCTTTCTTT
J: TRBJ2-1; D: .; size: .; V: TRBV7-2; CDR3: CASSFSVDNEQFF; DNA: TGTGCCAGCAGCTTTTCGGTGGACAATGAGCAGTTCTTC
J: TRBJ2-7; D: .; size: .; V: TRBV30; CDR3: CAWRLSAGRGYEQYF; DNA: TGTGCCTGGAGACTTTCTGCAGGACGGGGCTACGAGCAGTACTTC
J: TRBJ1-1; D: TRBD1; size: .; V: TRBV5-1; CDR3: CASRGTGNTEAFF; DNA: TGCGCCAGCAGGGGGACAGGGAACACTGAAGCTTTCTTT
J: TRBJ1-2; D: .; size: .; V: TRBV7-9; CDR3: CASRGGTYGYTF; DNA: TGTGCCAGCAGAGGGGGTACCTATGGCTACACCTTC
J: TRBJ1-6; D: .; size: .; V: TRBV4-3; CDR3: CASSQVQGQQGTLHF; DNA: TGCGCCAGCAGCCAAGTCCAAGGACAGCAAGGAACCCTCCACTTT
J: TRBJ2-5; D: TRBD2; size: .; V: TRBV5-6; CDR3: CASSLSGGGETQYF; DNA: TGTGCCAGCAGCCTGAGTGGCGGGGGTGAGACCCAGTACTTC
J: TRBJ2-1; D: TRBD2; size: .; V: TRBV5-5; CDR3: CASSLGSSGGTHQFF; DNA: TGTGCCAGCAGCTTGGGGTCTAGCGGGGGAACCCACCAGTTCTTC
J: TRBJ1-6; D: TRBD1; size: once; V: TRBV5-3; CDR3: CARSLGASQGKVSYNSPLHF; DNA: TGTGCCAGAAGCTTGGGCGCATCACAGGGGAAAGTCTCCTATAATTCACCCCTCCACTTT
J: TRBJ1-2; D: TRBD1; size: .; V: TRBV15; CDR3: CATSRDGTGYGYTF; DNA: TGTGCCACCAGCAGAGACGGGACAGGCTATGGCTACACCTTC
J: TRBJ1-3; D: TRBD1; size: .; V: TRBV4-1; CDR3: CASSSQIGTGSGNTIYF; DNA: TGCGCCAGCAGCTCCCAGATCGGGACAGGCTCTGGAAACACCATATATTTT
J: TRBJ1-2; D: .; size: .; V: TRBV11-2; CDR3: CASSHGGGARYTF; DNA: TGTGCCAGCAGCCATGGGGGCGGAGCGCGCTACACCTTC
J: TRBJ2-7; D: TRBD1; size: few; V: TRBV30; CDR3: CAWSGQGYEQYF; DNA: TGTGCCTGGAGTGGACAGGGCTACGAGCAGTACTTC
J: TRBJ2-7; D: .; size: once; V: TRBV5-1; CDR3: CASSRGWGGDEQYF; DNA: TGCGCCAGCAGTAGGGGCTGGGGAGGAGACGAGCAGTACTTC
J: TRBJ2-7; D: TRBD2; size: .; V: TRBV9; CDR3: CASSAKGLAGDGEQYF; DNA: TGTGCCAGCAGCGCTAAGGGACTAGCGGGAGACGGCGAGCAGTACTTC
J: TRBJ1-1; D: .; size: .; V: TRBV9; CDR3: CASSVVSNTEAFF; DNA: TGTGCCAGCAGCGTAGTATCGAACACTGAAGCTTTCTTT
J: TRBJ1-2; D: .; size: .; V: TRBV4-2; CDR3: CASSQDWLGAGGYTF; DNA: TGTGCCAGCAGCCAAGATTGGTTGGGCGCGGGTGGCTACACCTTC
J: TRBJ1-2; D: .; size: .; V: TRBV5-1; CDR3: CASSLAGDLYGYTF; DNA: TGCGCCAGCAGCTTGGCAGGGGACCTCTATGGCTACACCTTC